This T cell receptor beta chain was observed in a study of CD8+ T cells in alopecia areata. In the study overall: Tofacitinib ran for 6 to 18 months before 6 months off drug.

Investigators isolated RNA and reverse transcribed it into cDNA to act as the sequencing template. Assay: immunoSEQ multiplex PCR; the TCRdb copy retains only in-frame clones and omits some. Here the sample spans almost 250,000 clones, approximately 61% being singletons. Germline values: CDR1 SQVTM, CDR2 ANQGSEA. Trimming took off 6 bases at V and 0 bases at J, with 12 bases between the two ends. This CDR3 is built from 14 residues. In regard to this clone: The antigen is undetermined.

Notes on the study in general: Scalp sequencing also captures normal skin's resident alphabeta T cells. Patients showed less clear TCR sequence sharing than mice, possibly partly because of HLA diversity.

The clonotype was recovered from a human donor with alopecia areata. This chain uses TRBV29-1 with TRBJ2-1, with D unclear. The material was CD4+ T cells sorted from blood, obtained at week 0. Here the CDR3 reads CSVSGQNSYNEQFF. The CDR3 region has the DNA TGCAGCGTGTCGGGCCAGAACTCCTACAATGAGCAGTTCTTC.